These 29 T cell receptor beta chains originate from one sample sequenced in a study of blood T cell repertoires in COVID-19. The data were produced by immunoSEQ multiplex PCR, yet TCRdb's version contains in-frame clones alone and is incomplete. The profile shows about 340,000 clones, around 86% of them singletons. The sequencing input was peripheral blood. These receptor sequences come from a woman aged 45 to 65 with COVID-19, enrolled during active disease.

This clone was seen a single time. V gene TRBV10-3 combines with J gene TRBJ1-1; 7 nucleotides align to TRBD1. CDR3 length equals 15 residues. V shed 6 bases, J shed 1 base, and the junction held 8 bases outside the gene matches. Germline V gene data show CDR1 as ENHRY and CDR2 as SYGVKD. The CDR3 nucleotides read TGTGCCATCAGGAACCGGGACAGTGGGAACACTGAAGCTTTCTTT. Its protein is CAIRNRDSGNTEAFF.

V and J are TRBV5-1 and TRBJ1-5; 9 bases line up with TRBD1. The junction had 8 bases not matched to a gene; V was cut back by 4 bases and J by 0 bases. The CDR3 is 17 amino acids. Germline V gene data show CDR1 as SGHRS and CDR2 as YFSETQ. The CDR3 coding sequence is TGCGCCAGCAGCCCGGGGACAGGGTGGGATAGCAATCAGCCCCAGCATTTT. It codes for CASSPGTGWDSNQPQHF.

The chain combines TRBV18 with TRBJ2-7; 14 bases map to TRBD2. The CDR3 length is 16 residues. Trimming cost V 0 bases and J 6 bases; bases outside gene matches: 4. The germline CDR1 and CDR2 sequences are KGHSH and LQKENI. In DNA form, the CDR3 reads TGTGCCAGCTCACCACCGGGACTAGCGGGAGTGGGCGAGCAGTACTTC. This sequence encodes CASSPPGLAGVGEQYF.

The chain is built from TRBV5-1 and TRBJ1-1; D may be TRBD1 (5 bases). The CDR3 totals 14 residues. V was clipped by 4 bases and J by 2 bases, with 12 bases between them. Germline V lookup: CDR1 SGHRS, CDR2 YFSETQ. In DNA, the CDR3 is TGCGCCAGCAGCCAAAGGACAACAAACACTGAAGCTTTCTTT. Its translation: CASSQRTTNTEAFF.

The chain combines TRBV9 with TRBJ2-1; TRBD2 matches 9 bases. The CDR3 runs to 15 residues. The germline CDR1 and CDR2 sequences are SGDLS and YYNGEE. V lost 0 bases and J lost 6; bases outside the gene matches: 4. In DNA form, the CDR3 reads TGTGCCAGCAGCGTAGGTTTAGCGGGAGCCAATGAGCAGTTCTTC. It is translated as CASSVGLAGANEQFF.

The J gene is TRBJ1-1, the V gene TRBV18, with D unclear. Germline V gene lookup returns CDR1 KGHSH and CDR2 LQKENI. The V end was cut by 0 bases, the J end by 3 bases, with 8 bases between. CDR3 length: 14 amino acids. The CDR3 is CASSPPFQDTEAFF. In DNA form, the CDR3 reads TGTGCCAGCTCACCACCGTTTCAGGACACTGAAGCTTTCTTT.

The V and J genes are TRBV7-9 and TRBJ2-7, with 7 positions matching TRBD1. Germline V gene lookup returns CDR1 SEHNR and CDR2 FQNEAQ (reference sequence). CDR3 length: 16 amino acids. V dropped 5 bases and J dropped 3; count of bases not matched to a gene: 13. CDR3 amino acids: CASSRWTGPTIYEQYF. Here the CDR3 DNA reads TGTGCCAGCAGCCGTTGGACAGGCCCTACAATCTACGAGCAGTACTTC.

Only a few counts were recorded for this clone. This chain joins TRBV16 and TRBJ2-7; tentative D call: TRBD1 (6 bases). CDR3 size: 13 residues. V dropped 1 base and J dropped 7 bases, with 11 bases sitting between them. The germline V gene encodes CDR1 KGHSY and CDR2 FQNENV. The CDR3 region is CASSQYRQGEQYF. CDR3 DNA sequence: TGTGCCAGCAGCCAATACCGCCAGGGGGAGCAGTACTTC.

The chain combines TRBV6-1 with TRBJ2-1; TRBD2 is a possible D gene (5 bases). Germline V gene lookup returns CDR1 MNHNS and CDR2 SASEGT. The CDR3 spans 15 residues. V lost 2 bases, J lost 0 bases, and 8 bases lay in between. CDR3 nucleotides: TGTGCCAGCAGTGAATCGGGGTACTCCTACAATGAGCAGTTCTTC. Translation gives CASSESGYSYNEQFF.

This sequence joins TRBV4-1 and TRBJ2-3, with TRBD2 matching 7 bases. V was pared by 0 bases and J by 2 bases, with 8 bases of the junction left unmatched. The V gene's germline CDR1 is MGHRA and CDR2 YSYEKL. This CDR3 region has 17 residues. The CDR3 region has the DNA TGCGCCAGCAGCCAAGATGATACTAGCGCCAACACAGATACGCAGTATTTT. The encoded protein is CASSQDDTSANTDTQYF.

The chain joins TRBV5-4 to TRBJ2-4, with 7 bases identical to TRBD2. This CDR3 is built from 14 residues. The J segment lost 7 bases and the V segment lost 4 bases, leaving 8 bases of the junction unmatched. The V gene's germline CDR1 is SGHNT and CDR2 YYREEE (reference sequence). CDR3 sequence: CASSQWGGKNIQYF. CDR3 in DNA: TGTGCCAGCAGCCAATGGGGGGGGAAGAACATTCAGTACTTC. The full variable domain, with the rest looked up from reference TRBV5-4 and TRBJ2-4, is ETGVTQSPTHLIKTRGQQVTLRCSSQSGHNTVSWYQQALGQGPQFIFQYYREEENGRGNFPPRFSGLQFPNYSSELNVNALELDDSALYLCASSQWGGKNIQYFGAGTRLSVL.

This rearrangement joins TRBV9 to TRBJ2-5; TRBD1 matches at 10 bases. The CDR3 consists of 15 residues. The trim removed 1 base at V and 1 base at J, leaving 1 base unmatched. The V gene's germline CDR1 is SGDLS and CDR2 YYNGEE. CDR3 amino acids: CASSVRTGGQETQYF. In DNA form, the CDR3 reads TGTGCCAGCAGCGTAAGGACAGGGGGCCAAGAGACCCAGTACTTC.

The genes are TRBV7-6 and TRBJ2-3; TRBD1 agrees at 7 bases. Germline assignment: CDR1 SGHVS and CDR2 FNYEAQ. Germline trimming cut 6 bases from V and 1 base from J; bases unmatched to any gene: 10. CDR3 size: 16 residues. CDR3 in DNA: TGTGCCAGCAGGTCTCGCCCTGGGACAGGCACAGATACGCAGTATTTT. It encodes CASRSRPGTGTDTQYF. Supplemented by reference TRBV7-6 and TRBJ2-3, the full variable domain reads GAGVSQSPRYKVTKRGQDVALRCDPISGHVSLYWYRQALGQGPEFLTYFNYEAQQDKSGLPNDRFSAERPEGSISTLTIQRTEQRDSAMYRCASRSRPGTGTDTQYFGPGTRLTVL.

V gene TRBV28 combines with J gene TRBJ2-7, with TRBD2 matching over 8 bases. Trimming cost V 6 bases and J 4 bases; bases outside gene matches: 11. This CDR3 is 15 amino acids long. Germline loops: CDR1 MDHEN, CDR2 SYDVKM. DNA for the CDR3: TGTGCCAGCAGACCACAAATAGCGGGGCCTTACGAGCAGTACTTC. Residues: CASRPQIAGPYEQYF.

This chain joins TRBV29-1 and TRBJ2-1; 10 positions agree with TRBD2. V trimming: 5 bases; J trimming: 7 bases; junction bases outside the gene matches: 14. This CDR3 region has 16 residues. CDR1 SQVTM and CDR2 ANQGSEA come from the germline V gene. The CDR3 nucleotides are TGCAGCGTTTCCACACAACTCCGGACTAGCGGTAATGAGCAGTTCTTC. Protein: CSVSTQLRTSGNEQFF.

The chain employs TRBV7-8 and TRBJ2-1, with D maybe TRBD2 (6 bases). The CDR3 loop spans 15 amino acids. From germline, CDR1 is SGHVS and CDR2 FQNEAQ. Trimming took 5 bases from V and 10 from J, leaving 21 bases between them. The chain's CDR3 is CASSRPEGLGIEQFF. The CDR3 nucleotides are TGTGCCAGCAGCCGCCCTGAGGGACTGGGTATCGAGCAGTTCTTC.

This clone was recorded once. V and J are TRBV19 and TRBJ2-6; TRBD1 matches at 8 bases. Germline assignment: CDR1 LNHDA and CDR2 SQIVND (reference sequence). V lost 4 bases and J lost 0; bases outside the gene matches: 5. This CDR3 region has 17 residues. CDR3 sequence reads: CASSTGTGSSGANVLTF. For the CDR3, the DNA is TGTGCCAGTAGTACCGGGACAGGAAGCTCTGGGGCCAACGTCCTGACTTTC.

The chain links TRBV10-1 to TRBJ1-4; D is perhaps TRBD1 (5 bases). Germline values: CDR1 WNHNN, CDR2 SYGVQD (reference sequence). The CDR3 loop spans 14 amino acids. Deletions cut 4 bases from V and 8 bases from J, with 14 bases between. The CDR3 sequence: CASSVTAHREKLFF. In nucleotides, the CDR3 is TGCGCCAGCAGTGTTACAGCGCACAGGGAAAAACTGTTTTTT.

This rearrangement joins TRBV19 to TRBJ2-6; D possibly corresponds to TRBD1 (5 bases). Germline CDR1 is LNHDA and CDR2 is SQIVND (reference sequence). V was cut by 6 bases and J by 4 bases, with 28 bases left in between. The CDR3 runs 20 residues. CDR3 bases: TGTGCCAGTAGGGGGCCTGGATTAGCAGCCTCCTCGGCCGGGGCCAACGTCCTGACTTTC. It specifies CASRGPGLAASSAGANVLTF.

This clone was seen only once. The chain links TRBV5-1 to TRBJ2-7; no reliable D call. This CDR3 is 15 amino acids long. Germline V gene data show CDR1 as SGHRS and CDR2 as YFSETQ. V lost 1 base to trimming and J lost 7 bases, with 18 bases between them. The chain's CDR3 is CASSLSSGLTEEQYF. The CDR3 region has the DNA TGCGCCAGCAGCTTGAGTTCGGGTCTCACTGAGGAGCAGTACTTC.

J is TRBJ2-1 and V is TRBV2; D might be TRBD1 (6 bases). Germline V gene lookup returns CDR1 SNHLY and CDR2 FYNNEI. This CDR3 has 17 amino acids. V lost 5 bases and J 7 bases, leaving 24 bases between the germline ends. The CDR3: CASSPLLRTPGQNEQFF. The CDR3 nucleotides read TGTGCCAGCAGTCCTCTTCTTCGGACTCCGGGACAAAATGAGCAGTTCTTC.

V is TRBV11-1 and J is TRBJ2-1; perhaps TRBD2 as D (6 bases). Germline-derived CDR1 and CDR2 are SGHAT and FQDESV (reference sequence). V gave up 0 bases and J gave up 6 bases, with 15 bases separating them. The CDR3 runs to 16 residues. Here the CDR3 reads CASSLAPGLRTNEQFF. The CDR3 DNA reads TGTGCCAGCAGCTTAGCCCCAGGACTACGGACCAATGAGCAGTTCTTC.

The chain joins TRBV27 to TRBJ1-5, with D possibly TRBD1 on 6 matching bases. The germline V gene encodes CDR1 MNHEY and CDR2 SMNVEV (reference sequence). The CDR3 contains 14 residues. V was trimmed by 5 bases and J by 5 bases, leaving 13 bases between them. CDR3 residues: CASSLNRVDQPQHF. The CDR3 bases are TGTGCCAGCAGTCTGAACAGGGTAGATCAGCCCCAGCATTTT.

The chain joins TRBV2 to TRBJ2-5; D is possibly TRBD2 (6 bases). Per the germline V gene, CDR1 is SNHLY and CDR2 is FYNNEI. This CDR3 contains 16 residues. V was clipped by 2 bases and J by 1 base, with 14 bases between them. The CDR3, as DNA: TGTGCCAGCAGTGAATCGGGACTCAGGCTCCAAGAGACCCAGTACTTC. This sequence encodes CASSESGLRLQETQYF.

The gene calls are TRBV5-3 and TRBJ2-3; no firm D call. TRBV5-3 falls under the ORF class, with uncertain function. V lost 2 bases and J 2 bases, leaving 9 bases between the germline ends. The CDR3 is 14 residues long. CDR3 residues: CARSFPLLTDTQYF. Written as DNA, the CDR3 is TGTGCCAGAAGCTTCCCCCTACTCACAGATACGCAGTATTTT.

This clone was observed once. The V gene is TRBV5-8, the J gene TRBJ2-1; 8 bases are a match to TRBD2. Trimming cost V 0 bases and J 11 bases; bases outside gene matches: 4. CDR3 size: 13 residues. Germline values: CDR1 SGHTS, CDR2 YDEGEE. For the CDR3, the DNA is TGTGCCAGCAGCTTGGTGATAGCGGGAAAGCAGTTCTTC. This sequence encodes CASSLVIAGKQFF.

A few counts support this clone. The chain combines TRBV19 with TRBJ1-5; the D is unclear. Trimming removed 5 bases from V and 1 base from J, with 9 bases in between. This CDR3 is built from 14 residues. Germline V lookup: CDR1 LNHDA, CDR2 SQIVND (reference sequence). This CDR3 is CASSVGQSNQPQHF. The CDR3, as DNA: TGTGCCAGTAGTGTAGGCCAGAGCAATCAGCCCCAGCATTTT.

The CDR3: CASSTYREPVTEAFF. The DNA for the CDR3 is TGTGCCAGTAGTACCTACAGGGAACCGGTCACTGAAGCTTTCTTT. This chain uses TRBV19 with TRBJ1-1; D is possibly TRBD1 (6 bases). This CDR3 has 15 amino acids. Trimming cost V 4 bases and J 4 bases, with 16 bases left between them. The V gene's germline CDR1 is LNHDA and CDR2 SQIVND (reference sequence).

J is TRBJ2-5 and V is TRBV5-1; 9 bases are shared with TRBD2. Germline V lookup: CDR1 SGHRS, CDR2 YFSETQ. CDR3 length equals 13 residues. The ends lost 7 bases at V and 4 bases at J; junction bases unmatched: 5. CDR3 region: CASLAGVGETQYF. In DNA, the CDR3 is TGCGCCAGCTTAGCGGGAGTAGGAGAGACCCAGTACTTC.